This T cell receptor (beta chain) came from a study of OX40 agonist ivuxolimab in advanced cancers. In terms of the full investigation: The costimulatory receptor OX40 (CD134) was targeted by ivuxolimab, a fully human IgG2 agonistic monoclonal antibody. Three dose-escalation patients achieved partial responses, one with hepatocellular carcinoma and two with cutaneous melanoma. Patients were allowed to have had prior anti-PD-1, anti-PD-L1 or anti-CTLA-4 therapy, and around two fifths of the dose-escalation patients had been treated with checkpoint inhibitors. In the dose-escalation cohort, 70% to 90% of patients were male, and the mean age was 60 years with a range of about 20 to 90. The monotherapy dose-escalation portion (N ≈ 56 patients) of the phase I ivuxolimab trial is reported in the paper. The purpose of peripheral TCRbeta sequencing was to test whether ivuxolimab changed TCR sequence diversity and led to clonal T-cell expansion. Intravenous ivuxolimab was administered to patients every 2 weeks at six dose levels: 0.01, 0.1, 0.3, 1.5, 3 and 10 mg/kg. Of the roughly 51 patients in dose escalation, around 19 had hepatocellular carcinoma, some 15 had melanoma, 9 had renal cell carcinoma and 9 had head and neck cancer. Overall study results and their limits: Low levels of normalized T-cell clonal expansion were also shown by some nonresponding patients. In partial responders in the 0.1-3.0 mg/kg groups, normalized peripheral clonal expansion was found to be among the lowest, especially among CD8+ T cells. After ivuxolimab, more expanded clones were found on average in CD8+ T cells than in CD4+ T cells. Which antigens the clonally expanded peripheral T cells were specific for was not determined. At doses from 0.1 to 3.0 mg/kg, clonal expansion was seen in both CD4+ and CD8+ blood T cells between baseline and week 6.

For sequencing of the TCRbeta CDR3 region, genomic DNA was extracted from the sorted cells. TCRbeta CDR3 regions were sequenced using the immunoSEQ Assay. TCRdb re-hosts the immuneACCESS table, in-frame sequences only. Its copies lack some clones; in the studies checked, an unresolved V gene accounts for under half of them, and the cause for the rest is not known. This sample holds fewer than 100,000 clones; 89% were observed only once. The top ten clones comprise 0.19% of the sample. Measured from the cysteine to the phenylalanine, the CDR3 is 14 residues long. The read is trimmed to its CDR3 DNA, 42 bases read in frame from base 1. The germline V gene encodes CDR1 SGHRS and CDR2 YFSETQ. V was cut back by 2 bases and J by 4 bases, leaving a gap of 12 bases between them. The trial excluded patients who had a history of autoimmune disease or were on systemic immunosuppression. Peripheral blood for TCR sequencing was collected from all dose cohorts at baseline, on cycle 4 day 1, and on cycle 7 day 1. The samples were taken from a phase I, first-in-human, multicenter, open-label dose-escalation trial of ivuxolimab. The trial enrolled adults with locally advanced or metastatic head and neck squamous cell, hepatocellular, melanoma or renal cell carcinoma. Before TCR sequencing, CD4+ and CD8+ T cells were separately sorted from peripheral blood.

With respect to this clone: The target of this receptor is not known. No clone much larger than this one lies a single base away; base qualities are absent.

The source was CD4+ or CD8+ T cells sorted from blood, collected in a trial of the OX40 agonist ivuxolimab. This TCR derives from an adult with an advanced solid tumor such as melanoma, head and neck, liver or kidney cancer. The rearrangement joined TRBV5-1 to TRBJ1-2, and TRBD1 may be the D gene, going by 5 matching bases. The sequenced DNA: TGCGCCAGCAGCTTAGAGGGGAGGTCCTATGGCTACACCTTC. Its product reads: CASSLEGRSYGYTF.